The clone carrying this T cell receptor (beta chain) has a handful of counts. CDR3 length: 18 amino acids. Trimming cost V 3 bases and J 2 bases, with 19 bases left between them. Per germline, CDR1 KGHDR and CDR2 SFDVKD. The data derive from a study of response to subunit inactivated influenza vaccine. TCRdb re-derived calls from the RT-PCR reads in MiXCR, one entry per CDR3 protein. The repertoire holds hundreds of thousands of distinct CDR3 sequences, approximately 13% seen once, with 5.5% to 7% in the top ten. The chain is built from TRBV24-1 and TRBJ2-1, with a possible D match to TRBD1 (5 bases). Sequenced here: PBMCs from blood, sampled roughly 2 weeks before vaccination. The TCR was taken from a man over 45 who received an inactivated influenza vaccine. The chain's CDR3 is CATSDPQADSNAYNEQFF. CDR3 sequence (DNA): TGTGCCACCAGTGATCCACAAGCCGACAGTAACGCCTACAATGAGCAGTTCTTC.